The entry below describes one T cell receptor beta chain. The CDR3 sequence is 14 residues long. The ends were cut back, 4 bases at V and 3 bases at J, with 10 bases in the middle. Germline V gene sequence: CDR1 MGHRA, CDR2 YSYEKL. The sample comes from a study of blood T cell dynamics during melanoma immunotherapy. In the study overall: Metastatic melanoma patients received first-line pembrolizumab or nivolumab plus ipilimumab.

The table came from immunoSEQ multiplex PCR; TCRdb's copy has only in-frame clones and leaves some out. Altogether 16,000 or so clones are present, roughly 90% being singletons, with the ten largest covering about 2%. Time point: pre-treatment baseline. The starting material was blood, obtained from a patient treated with checkpoint blockade. This receptor was identified in a human donor with melanoma. The rearrangement joins TRBV4-1 to TRBJ2-1; maybe TRBD2 (6 bases). The CDR3 DNA reads as TGCGCCAGCAGCCCTATGGGGGGCTACAATGAGCAGTTCTTC. It is translated as CASSPMGGYNEQFF.